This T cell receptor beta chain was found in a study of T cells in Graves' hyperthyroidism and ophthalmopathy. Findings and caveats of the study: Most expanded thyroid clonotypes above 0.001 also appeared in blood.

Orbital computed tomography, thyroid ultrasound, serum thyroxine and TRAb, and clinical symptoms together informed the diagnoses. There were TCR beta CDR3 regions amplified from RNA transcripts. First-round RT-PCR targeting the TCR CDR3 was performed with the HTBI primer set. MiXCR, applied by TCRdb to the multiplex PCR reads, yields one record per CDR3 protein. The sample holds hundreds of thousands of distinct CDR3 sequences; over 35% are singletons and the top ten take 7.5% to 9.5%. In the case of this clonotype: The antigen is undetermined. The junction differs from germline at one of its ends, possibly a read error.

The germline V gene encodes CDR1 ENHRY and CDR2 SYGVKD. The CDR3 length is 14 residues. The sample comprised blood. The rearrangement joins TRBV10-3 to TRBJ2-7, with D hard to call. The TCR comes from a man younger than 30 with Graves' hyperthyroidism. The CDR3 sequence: CASSYQPSSHEQYF. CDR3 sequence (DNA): TGTGCCAGCAGTTACCAGCCTAGTTCCCACGAGCAGTACTTC.